A single sample gave rise to the 9 T cell receptor beta chains below, sequenced in a study of identical twins. TCRdb redid the calling of the 5' RACE reads with MiXCR, one entry per CDR3 protein. The repertoire holds some 600,000 distinct CDR3 sequences, with less than 9% as singletons. Another study also made use of these data, one on yellow fever vaccine responses in identical twins.

The material sequenced was PBMCs. Receptors originate from a young woman in good health.

This clonotype was counted a few times. The CDR3 sequence is CAISESEVTGYTF. The CDR3, as DNA: TGTGCCATCAGTGAGTCGGAGGTAACTGGCTACACCTTC. This chain connects TRBV10-3 to TRBJ1-2; D not certain. The germline CDR1 and CDR2 sequences are ENHRY and SYGVKD. The CDR3 sequence is 13 residues long. The V and J ends lost 0 bases and 7 bases respectively, with 9 bases between them.

This clonotype was detected ten times or more. The chain links TRBV5-5 to TRBJ1-2, with D possibly TRBD1 on 5 matching bases. The CDR3 extends over 15 amino acids. The V end lost 0 bases, the J end lost 2 bases, and 11 bases lay between the germline ends. Germline assignment: CDR1 SGHKS and CDR2 YYEKEE (reference sequence). The CDR3 DNA is TGTGCCAGCAGCTTGGGCCAGGGAGGGAACTATGGCTACACCTTC. It codes for CASSLGQGGNYGYTF.

The chain joins TRBV12-5 to TRBJ1-6, with TRBD1 matching 7 bases. There are 16 residues in the CDR3. The J segment lost 2 bases and the V segment lost 6 bases, leaving 7 bases of the junction unmatched. Germline V CDR1 and CDR2: LGHNT, FRNRAP. CDR3 coding DNA: TGTGCTAGTGGGTATCACAGGGGACCCTATAATTCACCCCTCCACTTT. As protein: CASGYHRGPYNSPLHF.

Many counts were recorded for this clonotype. The chain links TRBV5-1 to TRBJ2-2; TRBD1 matches 8 bases. Germline-derived CDR1 and CDR2 are SGHRS and YFSETQ. V was pared by 10 bases and J by 4 bases, with 6 bases of the junction left unmatched. CDR3 length: 13 residues. The CDR3 is CAGRQGSTGELFF. CDR3 DNA sequence: TGCGCCGGAAGACAGGGGTCCACCGGGGAGCTGTTTTTT.

CDR3: CASIAGLTGELFF. CDR3 coding DNA: TGTGCCAGCATAGCGGGGTTGACCGGGGAGCTGTTTTTT. The chain uses TRBV12-3 or TRBV12-4 and TRBJ2-2, with 8 bases lining up with TRBD2. The CDR3 totals 13 residues. With V trimmed by 7 bases and J by 5 bases, 3 bases remained unmatched.

This clonotype was detected many times. The chain uses TRBV5-6 and TRBJ2-2, with 7 bases aligning to TRBD1. This CDR3 spans 16 amino acids. Germline V gene lookup returns CDR1 SGHDT and CDR2 YYEEEE. The trim removed 4 bases at V and 0 bases at J, leaving 6 bases unmatched. CDR3 coding DNA: TGTGCCAGCAGCCCGCCCACAGGGGCGAACACCGGGGAGCTGTTTTTT. Residues: CASSPPTGANTGELFF. Full variable domain (missing parts from reference TRBV5-6 and TRBJ2-2): DAGVTQSPTHLIKTRGQQVTLRCSPKSGHDTVSWYQQALGQGPQFIFQYYEEEERQRGNFPDRFSGHQFPNYSSELNVNALLLGDSALYLCASSPPTGANTGELFFGEGSRLTVL.

This clonotype was observed many times. The J gene is TRBJ2-5, the V gene TRBV20-1; perhaps TRBD2 as D (5 bases). V was shortened by 6 bases and J by 9 bases, with 29 bases between the two germline ends. This CDR3 has 16 residues. Germline values: CDR1 DFQATT, CDR2 SNEGSKA (reference sequence). The CDR3 DNA is TGCAGTGCCCACCCGGGAACAATATACGTGTCCGAGGCCCAGTACTTC. This sequence encodes CSAHPGTIYVSEAQYF.

This clonotype was recorded a few times. The chain couples TRBV5-1 to TRBJ2-1; D remains ambiguous. The V end lost 2 bases, the J end lost 6 bases, and 15 bases lay between the germline ends. The CDR3 spans 15 residues. From germline, CDR1 is SGHRS and CDR2 YFSETQ. The CDR3 loop is CASSFLGSSGNEQFF. In nucleotides, the CDR3 is TGCGCCAGCAGCTTCTTAGGGTCTTCTGGCAATGAGCAGTTCTTC.

In its sample, this clonotype was seen a few times. The V gene is TRBV6-1, the J gene TRBJ2-2; D perhaps matches TRBD2 (5 bases). From germline, CDR1 is MNHNS and CDR2 SASEGT. The CDR3 has 13 amino acids. Trimming took off 8 bases at V and 7 bases at J, with 14 bases between the two ends. The CDR3 coding sequence is TGTGCCAGCTGCCATTCGAGCGGCGGGGAGCTGTTTTTT. It specifies CASCHSSGGELFF.